This T cell receptor beta chain is from a study of cytomegalovirus exposure and HLA in healthy donors. With 6 bases removed from V and 2 bases from J, the gap between germline ends came to 15 bases. The CDR3 contains 15 residues. Per germline, CDR1 WNHNN and CDR2 SYGVQD (reference sequence). To note about this clone: What it binds is unknown.

The PCR had 60 Vbeta and 13 Jbeta primers. Sequenced by immunoSEQ multiplex PCR; TCRdb stores in-frame clones only, minus some. The top ten clones hold around 9.1% of a sample with 130,000 or so clones, about 80% of them seen once. The study's findings and limits: DRB1 showed the most TCR associations and HLA-C the fewest in a later analysis, as rates varied by HLA locus. Within an earlier analysis, most TCR beta V segments proved productive either about 90% or about 30% of the time. A likely sequencing artifact accounted for one observed cluster of highly shared sequence variants.

The sequenced material came from PBMCs. The V and J genes are TRBV10-1 and TRBJ2-3, with D perhaps TRBD2 (6 bases). The source of this sequence is a woman between 50 and 59 years old in good health and CMV-seropositive. As DNA, the CDR3 is TGCGCCAGCAGGTGCGGAGGGGCCCCCACAGATACGCAGTATTTT. Translation gives CASRCGGAPTDTQYF.